Reported below is one TCR beta chain. The record originates from a study of blood T cell repertoires in COVID-19. Overall study context: Samples representing acute and convalescent COVID-19 were sourced from the United States, Italy and Spain. In each case, the material was cDNA or gDNA derived from T cells, B-cell-depleted T cells, or PBMCs.

In the study's own analysis: Estimated nucleated cell counts came from reference gene primer amplification. Measured with immunoSEQ multiplex PCR; TCRdb has only the in-frame clones, and not every one. V, J and clone size derive from that table, while D and trimming were established from the DNA sequence. Here the sample spans some 110,000 clones, over 75% being singletons. The CDR3 totals 13 residues. With 6 bases removed from V and 1 base from J, the gap between germline ends came to 9 bases. V and J are TRBV12-3 or TRBV12-4 and TRBJ2-5, with D uncertain. This TCR came from a human donor with active COVID-19. The donor label of this sample is uncertain. Sample: peripheral blood. CDR3 nucleotides: TGTGCCAGCAGCCCTAGTTCCCAAGAGACCCAGTACTTC. This gives the protein CASSPSSQETQYF.